This T cell receptor (beta chain) was identified during a study of STAT3 mutations in large granular lymphocyte leukemia. The method was immunoSEQ multiplex PCR; TCRdb's version includes in-frame clones alone and lacks a portion of them. The data contain about 39,000 clones, 81% of them singletons. The germline V gene has CDR1 MNHEY and CDR2 SMNVEV (reference sequence). The CDR3 is made up of 11 amino acids. V lost 3 bases to trimming and J lost 5 bases, with 4 bases between them. Findings and limits, study-wide: Variable sampling intervals and differing treatment regimens complicated linking therapy response to TCR clonal burden changes. In about 35% of the 18 patients, new TCR clonotypes emerged after therapy. At least one immunodominant TCR beta clonotype appeared in every T-cell large granular lymphocyte leukemia patient. In several patients, dominant TCR clone burden exceeded STAT3 mutant burden. Some patients had persisting codominant clonotypes that could mask small clones.

Details on this clone: The antigen is undetermined.

The TCR was taken from a human donor with T large granular lymphocyte leukemia. Some clones in this sample may be carry-over from other donors' samples. Source material: PBMCs. The rearrangement links TRBV27 to TRBJ2-5; D call uncertain. CDR3 nucleotide sequence: TGTGCCAGCAGTTTGGGGGAGACCCAGTACTTC. Translating gives CASSLGETQYF.